A selection of T cell receptor beta chains follows, all from one sample in a study of Graves' ophthalmopathy and Graves' hyperthyroidism. Each CDR3 protein gets one entry after TCRdb re-called the multiplex PCR reads with MiXCR. There are 300,000 to 350,000 distinct CDR3 sequences in the sample; about a sixth occur only once, and 9% to 15% lies in the top ten. Input material: peripheral blood. Receptors were obtained from an adult man with Graves' ophthalmopathy. The CDR3 runs from the conserved cysteine through the conserved F or W. Each record gives: CDR3 DNA, CDR3 protein, J gene, V gene, D gene, clone size. The D gene is left open where the match is weak. Clone size, where shown, is once, few, many, or a class for clones that have expanded.

DNA: TGTGCCAGCAGTGACCGTACTACCCCGAGGACCCAGTACTTC; CDR3: CASSDRTTPRTQYF; J: TRBJ2-5; V: TRBV25-1; D: NA; size: many
DNA: TGTGCCAGTTCTATTCAGGCGGGGAGCAATCAGCCCCAGCATTTT; CDR3: CASSIQAGSNQPQHF; J: TRBJ1-5; V: TRBV19; D: NA; size: many
DNA: TGCGCCAGCAGCCAAGGAGCCTTCTGGATGATAGGGATAGCGGGGGGGGGTACGCAAGAGACCCAGTACTTC; CDR3: CASSQGAFWMIGIAGGGTQETQYF; J: TRBJ2-5; V: TRBV4-1; D: TRBD2; size: few
DNA: TGTGCCAGCAGCTTAGACGGACAGGGAAATGGCGAGCAGTACTTC; CDR3: CASSLDGQGNGEQYF; J: TRBJ2-7; V: TRBV7-8; D: TRBD1; size: NA
DNA: TGTGCCAGCAGCTTATGGGAGCAAGAGACCCAGTACTTC; CDR3: CASSLWEQETQYF; J: TRBJ2-5; V: TRBV7-2; D: NA; size: few
DNA: TGTGCCAGCAGCGCCCAACCGGGACAGGGGTATGGCTACACCTTC; CDR3: CASSAQPGQGYGYTF; J: TRBJ1-2; V: TRBV7-3; D: TRBD1; size: many
DNA: TGTGCCAGCAGTTCCATGAACACTGAAGCTTTCTTT; CDR3: CASSSMNTEAFF; J: TRBJ1-1; V: TRBV27; D: NA; size: many
DNA: TGCAGCGCTACGAAACCGGGACAGGGTAGAGAGACCCAGTACTTC; CDR3: CSATKPGQGRETQYF; J: TRBJ2-5; V: TRBV29-1; D: TRBD1; size: many
DNA: TGTGCCAGCCCGGGACGGGGGAGCGACTTTCGGGAGCAGTACTTC; CDR3: CASPGRGSDFREQYF; J: TRBJ2-7; V: TRBV5-8; D: NA; size: many
DNA: TGCAGTGCTCCCCCGGGGTCCGGGAGCAACATTCAGTACTTC; CDR3: CSAPPGSGSNIQYF; J: TRBJ2-4; V: TRBV20-1; D: NA; size: many
DNA: TGTGCCAGCAGTTACTCGGACAGGTCTGTGAAAGCTTTCTTT; CDR3: CASSYSDRSVKAFF; J: TRBJ1-1; V: TRBV6-2/TRBV6-3; D: TRBD1; size: many
DNA: TGTGCCACCAGCAGAGGGAAAGGGCTGGAAACTGAAGCTTTCTTT; CDR3: CATSRGKGLETEAFF; J: TRBJ1-1; V: TRBV15; D: NA; size: NA
DNA: TGTGCCAGCAGCAAGAGGGACAGGGACTATGGCTACACCTTC; CDR3: CASSKRDRDYGYTF; J: TRBJ1-2; V: TRBV3-1; D: TRBD1; size: many
DNA: TGTGCCAGCAGTGAGGGCCATACGAACACCGGGGAGCTGTTTTTT; CDR3: CASSEGHTNTGELFF; J: TRBJ2-2; V: TRBV2; D: NA; size: many
DNA: TGCAGTGCTAGTAGACAGCCGGAGAACACTGAAGCTTTCTTT; CDR3: CSASRQPENTEAFF; J: TRBJ1-1; V: TRBV20-1; D: NA; size: many
DNA: TGTGCCAGCAGTCCGCCGGGACAGGTCTATGGCTACACCTTC; CDR3: CASSPPGQVYGYTF; J: TRBJ1-2; V: TRBV12-3/TRBV12-4; D: TRBD1; size: many
DNA: TGTGCCAGCAGTTACGGTGGACAGGCAACCTACGAGCAGTACTTC; CDR3: CASSYGGQATYEQYF; J: TRBJ2-7; V: TRBV6-2/TRBV6-3; D: TRBD1; size: few
DNA: TGTGCCGTCAGGGGACCCGGGGAGCTGTTTTTT; CDR3: CAVRGPGELFF; J: TRBJ2-2; V: TRBV12-3/TRBV12-4; D: NA; size: NA
DNA: TGTGCCAGCAGCTCCCCCCAAACTGAAGCTTTCTTT; CDR3: CASSSPQTEAFF; J: TRBJ1-1; V: TRBV7-2; D: NA; size: many
DNA: TGTGCCAGCAGCCAAGACAGGGTCCCCTATGGCTACACCTTC; CDR3: CASSQDRVPYGYTF; J: TRBJ1-2; V: TRBV4-2; D: NA; size: many
DNA: TGTGCCAGCAGCCAACAGAGGACCGGGGAGCTGTTTTTT; CDR3: CASSQQRTGELFF; J: TRBJ2-2; V: TRBV7-3; D: NA; size: many
DNA: TGTGCCAGCAGCTCGGGACCGGTGTTCACTGAAGCTTTCTTT; CDR3: CASSSGPVFTEAFF; J: TRBJ1-1; V: TRBV11-1; D: NA; size: NA
DNA: TGCAGTGCTAAGGTGCGGGAGTCTGGCTATGGCTACACCTTC; CDR3: CSAKVRESGYGYTF; J: TRBJ1-2; V: TRBV20-1; D: NA; size: many
DNA: TGCGCCAGCAGCTTGGCCGAATCAGGGGACACCGGGGAGCTGTTTTTT; CDR3: CASSLAESGDTGELFF; J: TRBJ2-2; V: TRBV5-1; D: NA; size: few
DNA: TGCGCCAGCAGCTTGGAGGTCGGCGCCAGGAGTGTAACCTACGAGCAGTACTTC; CDR3: CASSLEVGARSVTYEQYF; J: TRBJ2-7; V: TRBV5-1; D: NA; size: many
DNA: TGTGCCAGCAGTTTGGGGCCGGGGGGACTCTATAGCAATCAGCCCCAGCATTTT; CDR3: CASSLGPGGLYSNQPQHF; J: TRBJ1-5; V: TRBV27; D: NA; size: NA
DNA: TGCAGTGCAGGACAGACCCAAGAGACCCAGTACTTC; CDR3: CSAGQTQETQYF; J: TRBJ2-5; V: TRBV20-1; D: NA; size: many